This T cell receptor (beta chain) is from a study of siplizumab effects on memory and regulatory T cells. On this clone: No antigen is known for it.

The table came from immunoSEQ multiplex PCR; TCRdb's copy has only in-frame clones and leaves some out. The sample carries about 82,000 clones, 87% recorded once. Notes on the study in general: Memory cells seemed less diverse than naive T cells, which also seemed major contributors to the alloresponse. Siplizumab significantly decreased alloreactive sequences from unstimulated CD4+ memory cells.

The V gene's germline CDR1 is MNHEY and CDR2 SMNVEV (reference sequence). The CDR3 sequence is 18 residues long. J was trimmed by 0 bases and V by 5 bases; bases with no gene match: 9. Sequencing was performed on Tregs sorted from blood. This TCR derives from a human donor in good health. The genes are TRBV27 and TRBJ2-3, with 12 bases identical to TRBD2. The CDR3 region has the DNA TGTGCCAGCAGTCGGTCTAGCGGGGGGGCCGGTAGCACAGATACGCAGTATTTT. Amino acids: CASSRSSGGAGSTDTQYF.